The sequence of this TCR beta chain was determined in a study of cytomegalovirus exposure and HLA in healthy donors (dated by TCRdb to about 2017). Broadly, across the study: An earlier analysis of approximately 640 of the donors reported 250 to 300 Gb of sequence data and 120 million or so unique TCR beta sequences from 150 million to 200 million T cells. Among the approximately 420 genotyped donors, 81% belonged to the genetic ancestry cluster associated with self-reported Caucasian donors. The study combined high-throughput TCR immunosequencing, statistical association of individual TCRs with disease status, and machine learning to predict cytomegalovirus infection status. Among about 370 genotyped donors of the cohort, an average of around 250,000 unique TCR beta nucleotide sequences was sequenced per donor, of which roughly 17% were non-productive. HLA typing covered class I and class II loci at four-digit resolution. In a later analysis, previously published TCR beta repertoires from several hundred donors were re-analyzed and high-resolution HLA genotyping was added so that TCR occurrence patterns could be studied. Donor age, sex, ethnicity and CMV serostatus were compiled together with the repertoire data. All discovery cohort repertoires had been generated on a single sequencing platform. The study used immunosequencing to profile the T cell repertoires of several hundred subjects and linked those repertoires to cytomegalovirus serostatus. Because of strong linkage in the cohort, four or five DR-DQ haplotypes were treated as single units for association and clustering. Roughly 310 gigabases of sequencing data and 70 million to 85 million unique TCR sequences were included in an early release covering 550 to 650 HLA-typed donors. A later genetic analysis used genome-wide SNP genotypes for 398 of the 666 donors, treating that subset as a discovery cohort. Typing coverage differed by locus: A, B, C, DRB1 and DQB1 were typed in about 620-630 donors, DQA1 in approximately 520, DPA1 in 600 to 610, and DPB1 in 450 to 480. The study aimed to test whether signatures of past pathogen exposure could be identified by cataloging public T cell receptors. Along with the approximately 670-subject first cohort, a separate validation cohort of roughly 110 different subjects was used. An earlier analysis of 587 of the donors used high-throughput TCR beta sequencing to judge whether each TCR beta V gene segment behaved as functional or pseudogenic. Rather than drawing on any new phenotypic data, the later analysis identified candidate immune exposures from TCR beta sequences and the way those sequences occurred across donors. The paper's findings and limits, for the study overall: Broadly in line with IMGT annotations, most TCR beta V segments showed up in productive rearrangements about 90% or about 30% of the time in an earlier analysis of 450 to 750 of the donors. This cohort had only TCR beta chains sequenced, and the lack of alpha or paired-chain data limited which features could be detected. A group of highly shared sequence variants was considered likely to be a technical artifact of the sequencing pipeline. In a later analysis, HLA-associated TCR beta chains were found to be more clonally expanded and to have lower generation probabilities than equally common non-associated chains. According to a later analysis, parvovirus B19, influenza, CMV and Epstein-Barr virus appeared linked to several top co-occurrence clusters. An association between a missense DCLRE1C variant and V-gene and J-gene trimming of TCR beta chains was found in a later genetic analysis and replicated in an independent cohort. When HLA alleles, especially DR and DQ, strongly co-occurred, TCR associations were difficult to assign to individual alleles. In a later analysis, TCR association rates were found to vary across HLA loci, with the most associated TCRs seen for DRB1 alleles and the fewest for HLA-C alleles. Specific HLA alleles were associated with over 15,000 TCR beta sequences at a false discovery rate of 0.05 in a later analysis. A further reported finding was that TCR beta sequences accurately predicted the HLA-A and HLA-B alleles for most subjects in the first cohort. While some public TCRs were present in many individuals, most TCR sequences turned up only very rarely across donors. Presence/absence analyses assumed roughly uniform sequencing depth across donors, an assumption that may not hold. The study gave a list of roughly 150 TCR beta chains associated with cytomegalovirus. Seventeen rarely observed V segments, including chromosome 9 orphons, were excluded from the earlier analysis of 550 to 700 of the donors because counts were too low. In both the original and validation cohorts, the classifier was reported to diagnose cytomegalovirus status with high specificity and sensitivity. A later analysis found that most CMV-associated TCR beta chains appeared HLA-restricted, with HLA associations seemingly driven largely by CMV exposure. Linkage disequilibrium might explain the correlated functional status among segregating V segments, but an unknown experimental factor could not be excluded. The authors suggested that the approach could potentially be generalized to other disease states and immunological phenotypes. A few of the identified cytomegalovirus-associated TCR beta chains were confirmed in vitro to be specific for cytomegalovirus antigens. Compared with the 666-donor mean, donors in an Asian-associated ancestry cluster had fewer N-insertions in productive TCRs, according to a later genetic analysis. HLA typing was unavailable for some donors at each locus, so association tests used only the typed subset. For the cohort, immune exposure information was limited to CMV serostatus.

The cohort was made up of 500 to 850 healthy bone marrow donors. At the time of sampling, every cohort member was nominally healthy, though immune exposures that went unrecorded were likely present. The donor was CMV seronegative and was included in the group of 352 seronegative cohort members. A peripheral blood sample was provided by each donor, and peripheral blood mononuclear cells were used for TCR beta sequencing. The Qiagen DNeasy Blood Extraction Kit was used to extract genomic DNA from the blood cell samples. In regard to this clone: Its antigen is still unknown. No base quality values were provided; no much bigger clone lies one nucleotide off.

The library was prepared using the immunoSEQ multiplex PCR assay. A mixture of 60 forward primers for TCR Vbeta segments and 13 reverse primers for TCR Jbeta segments was used in the multiplex PCR. Amplification of the CDR3 region of rearranged TCR beta genes was performed with a multiplex PCR assay on genomic DNA. Amplified TCR beta libraries were sequenced as 87-base-pair reads on the Illumina HiSeq System. Under the source paper's analysis protocol: In a later analysis, approximately 74 million unique TCR beta chains were counted across the 500 to 700 repertoires, and about 9.9 million of these chains were shared by at least two donors. Raw reads were error-corrected and collapsed into unique sequences with a nearest-neighbor algorithm that merged closely related sequences to remove PCR and sequencing errors. To assign V, D and J gene segments, CDR3 sequences were aligned to IMGT reference sequences. For a sequence to be retained, at least a six-nucleotide match to both a V gene segment and a J gene segment was required. Rearrangements were called productive when the CDR3 lacked stop codons and stayed in frame with V and J; all others were non-productive. CDR3 was defined by IMGT convention, running from the second conserved V-encoded cysteine to the conserved J-encoded phenylalanine. The earlier analysis of about 590 of the donors excluded sequences that lacked an unambiguous match to a single V gene segment. An earlier analysis of 587 of the donors classified V segments as functional when productive rearrangements were above 56.7% and as segregating when the standard deviation between donors was above 5%. A statistical classification framework was developed to diagnose cytomegalovirus status using the catalog of TCR beta chain sequences. In a later analysis, TCR nucleotide sequences were compared against IMGT/GENE-DB human TR gene sequences so that V and J genes could be assigned. A later analysis assigned CDR3 sequences and most-parsimonious VDJ recombination scenarios with the TCRdist pipeline. In a later analysis, each TCR beta chain was defined by its CDR3 amino acid sequence together with its V-gene family, and reads without a unique V-gene family were excluded. In a later analysis, 450 to 600 highly shared, low-generation-probability nucleotide sequences were removed to address suspected cross-contamination and a sequencing artifact. In a later analysis, a clonal expansion index for each public chain was calculated from normalized within-repertoire ranks of inferred template counts. In a later analysis, generation probabilities were computed using a VDJ recombination model fitted to out-of-frame rearrangements, and the results were checked against IGoR. In a later analysis, hypergeometric tests were used to score TCR-TCR, TCR-HLA and TCR-CMV co-occurrence, with a repertoire-size bias correction applied to TCR pairs. In a later analysis, false discovery rates were estimated by permuting HLA or CMV assignments 20 times. In a later analysis, co-occurring TCRs were grouped using DBSCAN, with TCRdist sequence similarity added in when clustering inside HLA-allele-positive subsets. Repertoires with fewer than 30,000 or more than 120,000 public chains were left out of co-occurrence clustering, as were a handful of repertoires with anomalous nucleotide sharing. TCRdb holds this immuneACCESS table with in-frame rearrangements only. Some clones are missing; in checked studies, unresolved V genes explain under half, and the rest has no known cause. The D gene and trimming were derived from the DNA, and the V and J assignments and clone size from that table. Within this sample are 150,000 to 200,000 clones, with around nine tenths of them counted one time only. The ten largest clones take up roughly 1.9% of the sample.

Sequences were obtained from PBMCs. The TCR comes from a woman aged 18-29 years in good health and CMV-seronegative.

The bases are TGTGCCAGCAGTCGCGGGGGGATCACTGAAGCTTTCTTT. Its translation is CASSRGGITEAFF. Recombination joined TRBV6-6 with TRBJ1-1; the D region possibly corresponds to TRBD1 (5 bases align). V is reduced by 5 bases and J by 4 bases, leaving a spacing of 11 bases between them. CDR1 and CDR2 were assigned from the germline V gene (reference sequence) as MNHNY and SVGAGI. From the cysteine up to the phenylalanine, the CDR3 has a length of 13 residues. Of the read, only the CDR3 DNA is kept; its 39 bases are in frame from base 1.